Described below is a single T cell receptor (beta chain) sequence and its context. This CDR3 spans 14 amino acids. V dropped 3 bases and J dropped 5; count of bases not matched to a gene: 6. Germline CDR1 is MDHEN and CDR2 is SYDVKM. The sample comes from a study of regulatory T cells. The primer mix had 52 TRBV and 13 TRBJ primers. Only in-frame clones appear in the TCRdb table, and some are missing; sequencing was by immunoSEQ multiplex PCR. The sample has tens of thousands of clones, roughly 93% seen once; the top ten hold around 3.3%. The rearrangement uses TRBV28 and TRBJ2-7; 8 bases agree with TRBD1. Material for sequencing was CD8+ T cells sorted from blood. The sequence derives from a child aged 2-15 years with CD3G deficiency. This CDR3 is CASSLAGGINEQYF. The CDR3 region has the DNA TGTGCCAGCAGTTTGGCAGGGGGCATCAACGAGCAGTACTTC.